This T cell receptor beta chain was documented in a study of sequential checkpoint blockade in melanoma. Study as a whole: First-line arms were nivolumab then ipilimumab, or the reverse, randomized 1:1.

Treatment denoted: randomized to nivolumab then ipilimumab (arm A) or the reverse (arm B). DNA-damaging chemotherapy had not been given to any patient beforehand. The table came from immunoSEQ multiplex PCR; TCRdb's copy has only in-frame clones and leaves some out. The table has 35,000 to 45,000 clones, about 88% seen once. This receptor was identified in a human donor with melanoma. Here the sequenced sample was CD8+ T cells sorted from blood (inferred from file names), taken from a patient given nivolumab and ipilimumab in sequence.

The CDR3 DNA is TGCGCCTTATTCCGGGACAGGCTTCAAGAGACCCAGTACTTC. This sequence encodes CALFRDRLQETQYF. The rearrangement links TRBV10-1 to TRBJ2-5; 8 positions agree with TRBD1. With V trimmed by 11 bases and J by 2 bases, 10 bases remained unmatched. Germline-derived CDR1 and CDR2 are WNHNN and SYGVQD (reference sequence). The CDR3 sequence is 14 residues long.